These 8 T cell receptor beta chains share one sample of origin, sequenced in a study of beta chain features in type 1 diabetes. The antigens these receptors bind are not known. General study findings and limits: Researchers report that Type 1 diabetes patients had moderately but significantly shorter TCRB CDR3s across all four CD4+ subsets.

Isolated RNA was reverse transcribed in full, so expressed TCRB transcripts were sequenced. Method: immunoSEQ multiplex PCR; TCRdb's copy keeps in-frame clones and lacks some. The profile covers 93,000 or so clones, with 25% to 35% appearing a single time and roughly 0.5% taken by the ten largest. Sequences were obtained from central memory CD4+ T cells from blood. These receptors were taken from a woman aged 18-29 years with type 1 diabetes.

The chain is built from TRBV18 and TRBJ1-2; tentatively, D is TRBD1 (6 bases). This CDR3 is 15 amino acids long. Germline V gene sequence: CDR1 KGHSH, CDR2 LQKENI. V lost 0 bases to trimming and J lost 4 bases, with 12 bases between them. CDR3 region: CASSPPTGHGYGYTF. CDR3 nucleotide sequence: TGTGCCAGCTCACCACCAACGGGACACGGCTATGGCTACACCTTC.

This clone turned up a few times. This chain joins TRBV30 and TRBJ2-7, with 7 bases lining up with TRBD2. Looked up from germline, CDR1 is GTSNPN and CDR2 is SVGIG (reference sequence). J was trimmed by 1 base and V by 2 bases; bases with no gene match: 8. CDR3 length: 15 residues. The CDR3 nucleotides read TGTGCCTGGAGTCGTGGCGGGGGTAATTCCTACGAGCAGTACTTC. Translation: CAWSRGGGNSYEQYF.

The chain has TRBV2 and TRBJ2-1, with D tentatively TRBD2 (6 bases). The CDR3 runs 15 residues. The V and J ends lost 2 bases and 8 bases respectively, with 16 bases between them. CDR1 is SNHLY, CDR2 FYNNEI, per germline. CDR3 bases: TGTGCCAGCAGTGAAAATACGGGAGAAGGCCATGAGCAGTTCTTC. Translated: CASSENTGEGHEQFF.

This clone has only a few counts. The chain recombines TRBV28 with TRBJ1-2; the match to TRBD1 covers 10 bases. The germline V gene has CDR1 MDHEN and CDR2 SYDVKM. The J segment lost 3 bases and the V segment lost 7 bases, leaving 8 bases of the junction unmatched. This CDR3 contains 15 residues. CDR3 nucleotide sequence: TGTGCCAGCACTACCGGACAGGGGGTTCACTATGGCTACACCTTC. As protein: CASTTGQGVHYGYTF.

The CDR3 loop is CASFHPGLAGGETQYF. For the CDR3, the DNA is TGTGCCAGCTTTCACCCCGGACTAGCGGGAGGAGAGACCCAGTACTTC. The rearrangement uses TRBV18 and TRBJ2-5; 14 positions match TRBD2. Looked up from germline, CDR1 is KGHSH and CDR2 is LQKENI. The CDR3 length is 16 residues. Trimming at V came to 7 bases and at J to 4 bases, leaving 8 bases not matched to a gene.

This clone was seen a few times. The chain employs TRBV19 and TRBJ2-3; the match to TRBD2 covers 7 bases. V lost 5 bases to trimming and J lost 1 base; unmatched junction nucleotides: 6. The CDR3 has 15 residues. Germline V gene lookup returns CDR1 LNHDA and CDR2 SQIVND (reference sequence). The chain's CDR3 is CASSLQGGGTDTQYF. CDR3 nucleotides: TGTGCCAGTAGTTTGCAGGGAGGGGGCACAGATACGCAGTATTTT.

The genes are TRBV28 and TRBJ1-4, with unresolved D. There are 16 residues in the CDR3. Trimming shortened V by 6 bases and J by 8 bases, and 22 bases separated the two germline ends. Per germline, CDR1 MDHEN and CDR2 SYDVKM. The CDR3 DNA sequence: TGTGCCAGCAGCCTCAGGCGGGCTCGGAGTAAAGAAAAACTGTTTTTT. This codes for CASSLRRARSKEKLFF.

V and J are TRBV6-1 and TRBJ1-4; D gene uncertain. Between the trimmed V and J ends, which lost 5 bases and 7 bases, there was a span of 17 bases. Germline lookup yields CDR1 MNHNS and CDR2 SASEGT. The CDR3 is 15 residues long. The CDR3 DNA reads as TGTGCCAGCAGTAAAGGATCCTGGGAGGGTGAAAAACTGTTTTTT. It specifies CASSKGSWEGEKLFF.